The sequence of this T cell receptor (beta chain) was determined in a study of T cells in Graves' hyperthyroidism and ophthalmopathy. For the study at large: Peripheral blood was acquired at first diagnosis, ahead of any therapy whatsoever.

This clonotype was found many times. Its antigen is not identified. TCR beta CDR3 sequences were amplified from RNA transcripts. The TCR CDR3 first-round RT-PCR relied on the HTBI primer set. TCRdb re-called the multiplex PCR reads through MiXCR, storing one row per CDR3 protein. The table shows around 290,000 distinct CDR3 sequences, with less than 15% occurring only once. Study-wide results and limits: Within blood appeared most thyroid clonotypes that had expanded above 0.001. Classification by a 13 V-J model distinguished ophthalmopathy from stable hyperthyroidism.

Germline CDR1 reads DFQATT; CDR2 reads SNEGSKA (reference sequence). CDR3 length equals 11 residues. V was cut by 7 bases and J by 6 bases, with 13 bases left in between. Pregnant or lactating patients were excluded, as were those with uncontrolled infection or other autoimmune disease. This clonotype was sampled from a woman in her twenties or thirties with Graves' hyperthyroidism that later progressed to Graves' ophthalmopathy. The material sequenced was blood. V gene TRBV20-1 combines with J gene TRBJ2-7; D may correspond to TRBD1 or TRBD2 (6 bases each). The CDR3 nucleotides read TGCAGTGTCAGGGGAGGTGTCGAGCAGTACTTC. Translation gives CSVRGGVEQYF.